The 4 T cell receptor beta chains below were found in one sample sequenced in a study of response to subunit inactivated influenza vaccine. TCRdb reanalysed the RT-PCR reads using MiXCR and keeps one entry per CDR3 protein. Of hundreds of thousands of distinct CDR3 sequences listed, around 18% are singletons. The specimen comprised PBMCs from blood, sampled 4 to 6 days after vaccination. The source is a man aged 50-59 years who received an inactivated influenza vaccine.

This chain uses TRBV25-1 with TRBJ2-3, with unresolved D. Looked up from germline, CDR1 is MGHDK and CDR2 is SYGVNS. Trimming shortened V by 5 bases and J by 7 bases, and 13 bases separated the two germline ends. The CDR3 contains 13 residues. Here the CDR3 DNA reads TGTGCCAGCAGTCAAACCTCGGGCAATACGCAGTATTTT. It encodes CASSQTSGNTQYF.

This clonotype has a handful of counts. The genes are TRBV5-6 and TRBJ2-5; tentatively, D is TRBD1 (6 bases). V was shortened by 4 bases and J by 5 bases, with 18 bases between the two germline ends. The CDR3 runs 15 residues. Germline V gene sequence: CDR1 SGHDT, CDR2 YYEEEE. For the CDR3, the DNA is TGTGCCAGCAGCCGCGCCCGGGACATGGGGGAGACCCAGTACTTC. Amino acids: CASSRARDMGETQYF.

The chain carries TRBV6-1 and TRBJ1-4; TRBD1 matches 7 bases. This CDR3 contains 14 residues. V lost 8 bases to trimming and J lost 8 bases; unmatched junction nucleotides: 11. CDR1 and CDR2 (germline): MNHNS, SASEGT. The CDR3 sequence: CASAQGMAVEKLFF. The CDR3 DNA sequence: TGTGCCAGCGCACAGGGGATGGCTGTGGAAAAACTGTTTTTT.

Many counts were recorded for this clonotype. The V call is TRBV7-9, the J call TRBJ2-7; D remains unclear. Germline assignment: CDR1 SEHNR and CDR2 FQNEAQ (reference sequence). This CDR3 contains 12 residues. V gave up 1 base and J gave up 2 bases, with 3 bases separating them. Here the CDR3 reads CASSLVTYEQYF. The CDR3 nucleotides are TGTGCCAGCAGCTTAGTAACCTACGAGCAGTACTTC.